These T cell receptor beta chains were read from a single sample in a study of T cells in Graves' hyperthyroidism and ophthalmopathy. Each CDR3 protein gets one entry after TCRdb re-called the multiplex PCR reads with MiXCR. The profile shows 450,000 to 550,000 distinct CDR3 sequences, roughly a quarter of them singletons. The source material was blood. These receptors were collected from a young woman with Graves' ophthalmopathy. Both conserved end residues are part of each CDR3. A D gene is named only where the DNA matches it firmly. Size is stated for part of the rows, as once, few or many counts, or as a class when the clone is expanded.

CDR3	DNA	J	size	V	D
CASRRTGSYEQYF	TGCGCCAGCAGACGGACAGGCTCCTACGAGCAGTACTTC	TRBJ2-7	.	TRBV5-1	TRBD1
CASSATGAGEAFF	TGTGCCAGCAGTGCGACTGGGGCTGGTGAAGCTTTCTTT	TRBJ1-1	many	TRBV6-1	.
CASSLGQGIGQPQHF	TGTGCCAGCAGCCTGGGACAGGGGATCGGTCAGCCCCAGCATTTT	TRBJ1-5	many	TRBV27	TRBD1
CASSLIAGSQETQYF	TGTGCCAGCAGTTTAATTGCGGGGAGCCAAGAGACCCAGTACTTC	TRBJ2-5	few	TRBV12-3/TRBV12-4	.
CASSFRARTGNTEAFF	TGTGCCAGCAGCTTTAGGGCCAGGACAGGGAACACTGAAGCTTTCTTT	TRBJ1-1	many	TRBV11-3	TRBD1
CSARVTFKDGNIKYF	TGCAGTGCTAGAGTAACCTTCAAGGACGGAAACATTAAGTACTTC	TRBJ2-4	few	TRBV20-1	.
CASTSSAEGRYGYTF	TGTGCCAGCACCTCCTCGGCGGAGGGGCGCTATGGCTACACCTTC	TRBJ1-2	many	TRBV28	.
CASREFTNTEAFF	TGCGCCAGCAGAGAATTTACGAACACTGAAGCTTTCTTT	TRBJ1-1	many	TRBV5-1	.
CASSFGNGVLYGYTF	TGTGCCAGCAGTTTCGGGAACGGCGTCCTATATGGCTACACCTTC	TRBJ1-2	.	TRBV27	.
CASRYRVSYEQYF	TGTGCCAGCAGGTACAGGGTCTCCTACGAGCAGTACTTC	TRBJ2-7	.	TRBV12-3/TRBV12-4	.
CASSLGGAGGNQPQHF	TGTGCCAGCAGCTTAGGTGGGGCAGGGGGCAATCAGCCCCAGCATTTT	TRBJ1-5	many	TRBV7-8	.
CASSQGTAGNTIYF	TGTGCCAGCAGCCAAGGGACAGCTGGAAACACCATATATTTT	TRBJ1-3	many	TRBV14	.
CASSLGTESYGYTF	TGTGCCAGCAGCTTAGGGACAGAAAGCTATGGCTACACCTTC	TRBJ1-2	many	TRBV11-2	.
CASSLGHRDTEAFF	TGTGCCAGCAGCTTAGGTCATAGGGACACTGAAGCTTTCTTT	TRBJ1-1	many	TRBV7-8	.
CASSVGVTNTGELFF	TGTGCCAGCAGCGTAGGTGTAACGAACACCGGGGAGCTGTTTTTT	TRBJ2-2	.	TRBV9	.
CASSGLGLRSYEQYF	TGCGCCAGCAGCGGCCTGGGACTACGGAGCTACGAGCAGTACTTC	TRBJ2-7	few	TRBV4-1	TRBD2
CASTPAGSTEAFF	TGTGCCAGCACCCCGGCGGGGTCCACTGAAGCTTTCTTT	TRBJ1-1	.	TRBV28	.
CASSLGYRGSNQPQHF	TGTGCCAGCAGCTTAGGATATCGAGGGAGCAATCAGCCCCAGCATTTT	TRBJ1-5	many	TRBV7-8	.
CSVGRAAGELFF	TGCAGCGTTGGCAGGGCCGCCGGGGAGCTGTTTTTT	TRBJ2-2	many	TRBV29-1	.
CASSWGTGPGLFF	TGTGCCAGCAGTTGGGGGACGGGGCCCGGGCTGTTTTTT	TRBJ2-2	many	TRBV12-3/TRBV12-4	.
CASSEDGVRPYEQYF	TGTGCCAGCAGTGAAGACGGGGTGAGACCCTACGAGCAGTACTTC	TRBJ2-7	many	TRBV2	.
CASSAGGFQPQHF	TGTGCCAGCAGTGCTGGGGGCTTTCAGCCCCAGCATTTT	TRBJ1-5	many	TRBV2	.